These 16 T cell receptor beta chains came from one sample sequenced in a study of PD-1 blockade in classical Hodgkin lymphoma. Noted time point: cycle 4 day 1 (C4D1), after 6 weeks of nivolumab. After autologous stem cell transplantation all patients relapsed, and prior brentuximab vedotin exposure differed between cohorts. Thawed PBMCs were the source of CD8+ T cells, obtained through magnetic negative selection. Assay used: immunoSEQ multiplex PCR; TCRdb lists only in-frame clones, some missing. The profile shows 850 to 1,000 clones, around 72% of them singletons. The sequenced sample was CD8+ T cells from blood, obtained before the fourth cycle of nivolumab. Receptor source: a human donor with classical Hodgkin lymphoma.

This rearrangement joins TRBV5-4 to TRBJ1-2; 7 nucleotides agree with TRBD1. Per the germline V gene, CDR1 is SGHNT and CDR2 is YYREEE (reference sequence). The CDR3 has 15 residues. Trimming at V came to 3 bases and at J to 1 base, leaving 6 bases not matched to a gene. The CDR3 DNA follows: TGTGCCAGCAGCTCCAGGGGGGTTGGTAACTATGGCTACACCTTC. This codes for CASSSRGVGNYGYTF.

This clone was observed a handful of times. The chain uses TRBV27 and TRBJ2-7; perhaps D is TRBD1 or TRBD2 (5 bases each). Trimming pared 5 bases from V and 0 bases from J, leaving 5 bases between. The CDR3 has 12 amino acids. Germline assignment: CDR1 MNHEY and CDR2 SMNVEV (reference sequence). For the CDR3, the DNA is TGTGCCAGCAGTGGGGGCTCCTACGAGCAGTACTTC. Translated: CASSGGSYEQYF.

The rearrangement joins TRBV7-9 to TRBJ1-1; weak D call: TRBD1 (5 bases). V shed 0 bases and J shed 5 bases, with 19 bases lying between them. The germline CDR1 and CDR2 sequences are SEHNR and FQNEAQ (reference sequence). This CDR3 is 17 amino acids long. As DNA, the CDR3 is TGTGCCAGCAGCTTAGCCATCCAGGGCGGTTATTGGACTGAAGCTTTCTTT. This translates into CASSLAIQGGYWTEAFF.

This clone qualifies as large. CDR3: CASSLRGGGGASYEQYF. In nucleotides, the CDR3 is TGTGCCAGCAGTTTAAGGGGAGGAGGGGGCGCATCCTACGAGCAGTACTTC. The chain carries TRBV27 and TRBJ2-7, with TRBD1 as a possible D gene (7 bases). The CDR3 extends over 17 amino acids. Germline V lookup: CDR1 MNHEY, CDR2 SMNVEV (reference sequence). The V and J ends lost 2 bases and 1 base respectively, with 18 bases between them.

The chain has TRBV27 and TRBJ1-1, with D tentatively TRBD1 (5 bases). The CDR3 is 14 residues long. Trimming removed 6 bases at V and 4 bases at J, with 15 bases between. Germline lookup yields CDR1 MNHEY and CDR2 SMNVEV (reference sequence). Here the CDR3 DNA reads TGTGCCAGCAGGATTCTGGGGGTAGGCACTGAAGCTTTCTTT. Translated: CASRILGVGTEAFF.

The gene calls are TRBV9 and TRBJ2-2; TRBD1 might be the D (6 bases). Germline V gene sequence: CDR1 SGDLS, CDR2 YYNGEE. V lost 4 bases and J lost 6, with 28 bases in between. The CDR3 has 19 amino acids. The CDR3 here is CASSPRTRQANTRPGELFF. CDR3 DNA sequence: TGTGCCAGCAGCCCACGCACAAGACAGGCAAATACCCGACCCGGGGAGCTGTTTTTT.

The chain links TRBV19 to TRBJ2-2, with 11 bases matching TRBD2. CDR1 and CDR2 (germline): LNHDA, SQIVND (reference sequence). Unmatched junction bases numbered 2, after V lost 5 bases and J lost 6 bases. The CDR3 runs 14 residues. The CDR3 here is CASSQLAGAGELFF. CDR3 sequence (DNA): TGTGCCAGTAGTCAACTAGCGGGAGCCGGGGAGCTGTTTTTT.

This chain links TRBV4-1 with TRBJ2-7; the match to TRBD1 covers 7 bases. This CDR3 spans 13 amino acids. The germline gives CDR1 MGHRA, CDR2 YSYEKL. V lost 6 bases to trimming and J lost 2 bases; unmatched junction nucleotides: 4. CDR3 region: CASRPTGAYEQYF. The DNA for the CDR3 is TGCGCCAGCAGGCCAACAGGGGCCTACGAGCAGTACTTC.

This clone was picked up one time. CDR3 amino acids: CASSPPAGSSNEKLFF. The DNA for the CDR3 is TGTGCCAGCAGCCCTCCCGCAGGGTCCTCTAATGAAAAACTGTTTTTT. The chain links TRBV7-9 to TRBJ1-4; maybe TRBD1 (5 bases). Germline-derived CDR1 and CDR2 are SEHNR and FQNEAQ (reference sequence). The CDR3 has 16 residues. V lost 5 bases, J lost 3 bases, and 16 bases lay in between.

The chain links TRBV30 to TRBJ2-1; 10 bases align to TRBD2. Trimming removed 1 base from V and 9 bases from J; junction bases left unmatched: 6. CDR3 length: 14 amino acids. Germline-derived CDR1 and CDR2 are GTSNPN and SVGIG (reference sequence). The CDR3: CAWSEAGGPGEQFF. The CDR3 nucleotides read TGTGCCTGGAGTGAAGCGGGGGGGCCGGGTGAGCAGTTCTTC.

V gene TRBV5-6 combines with J gene TRBJ2-5, with D uncertain. The CDR3 is 15 amino acids. CDR1 is SGHDT and CDR2 is YYEEEE in the germline V gene. The ends were cut back, 4 bases at V and 0 bases at J, with 13 bases in the middle. The CDR3 here is CASSARPRYQETQYF. The CDR3 DNA follows: TGTGCCAGCAGCGCCCGTCCGCGATACCAAGAGACCCAGTACTTC.

The J gene is TRBJ2-1, the V gene TRBV6-4, with TRBD2 identical over 7 bases. The germline V gene has CDR1 MRHNA and CDR2 SNTAGT. The CDR3 loop spans 15 amino acids. Trimming removed 7 bases from V and 2 bases from J; junction bases left unmatched: 8. CDR3 sequence: CASTERGLTYNEQFF. DNA for the CDR3: TGTGCCAGCACCGAACGGGGACTAACCTACAATGAGCAGTTCTTC.

This clone was counted once. The V and J genes are TRBV7-9 and TRBJ2-1; TRBD2 matches at 8 bases. With 5 bases clipped from V and 9 bases from J, the junction kept 12 bases outside the gene matches. This CDR3 is built from 15 residues. Germline loops: CDR1 SEHNR, CDR2 FQNEAQ (reference sequence). The CDR3 nucleotides read TGTGCCAGCAGCGGAACCGGGACTAGTTTGATTGAGCAGTTCTTC. It encodes CASSGTGTSLIEQFF.

This clone occurred a few times. V gene TRBV10-3 combines with J gene TRBJ1-5; D gene ambiguous. In germline, CDR1 is ENHRY, CDR2 SYGVKD. Between the trimmed V and J ends, which lost 0 bases and 6 bases, there was a span of 12 bases. The CDR3 covers 15 residues. In DNA, the CDR3 is TGTGCCATCAGTGAGTCGGAAGGTGGCCTTCAGCCCCAGCATTTT. Residues: CAISESEGGLQPQHF.

The V and J genes are TRBV2 and TRBJ1-4; D might be TRBD1 (5 bases). Germline CDR1 is SNHLY and CDR2 is FYNNEI. V lost 4 bases and J lost 3, with 15 bases in between. CDR3 length: 16 amino acids. Written as DNA, the CDR3 is TGTGCCAGCAGTGGAGGGGTGGCAGGAGCTAATGAAAAACTGTTTTTT. Residues: CASSGGVAGANEKLFF.

This clone came up a few times. The CDR3 protein is CASTERGLTYNEQFF. DNA of the CDR3: TGTGCCAGCACCGAACGGGGACTAACCTACAATGAGCAGTTCTTC. V gene TRBV6-6 combines with J gene TRBJ2-1; TRBD2 aligns across 7 bases. Germline CDR1 reads MNHNY; CDR2 reads SVGAGI (reference sequence). V shed 7 bases and J 2 bases; nucleotides not matched to a gene: 8. CDR3 length: 15 amino acids.